The 4 T cell receptor beta chains presented below share a single source sample, sequenced in a study of shared clonotypes between healthy human individuals. Sequencing was performed with immunoSEQ multiplex PCR; in TCRdb, only in-frame clones are kept and a portion is missing. This table has approximately 700,000 clones, around three quarters appearing once. Sequenced input: memory CD4+ T cells sorted from blood. Subset here: CD45RA-negative fraction. All receptors come from a woman in her 30s in good health.

The chain recombines TRBV18 with TRBJ2-7, with D perhaps assigned TRBD1 or TRBD2 (5 bases each). V was clipped by 1 base and J by 9 bases, with 19 bases between them. The CDR3 is made up of 15 amino acids. CDR1 is KGHSH, CDR2 LQKENI, per germline. CDR3: CASSPLGSGPDGQYF. The CDR3, as DNA: TGTGCCAGCTCACCACTAGGGTCGGGACCCGACGGGCAGTACTTC.

A single count supports this clone. The CDR3 DNA reads as TGTGCCAGCAGCTCCTTTAGCGGGAGGGCCTACGAGCAGTACTTC. The encoded protein is CASSSFSGRAYEQYF. V is TRBV7-9 and J is TRBJ2-7; 11 nucleotides align to TRBD2. CDR1 and CDR2 (germline): SEHNR, FQNEAQ (reference sequence). The CDR3 sequence is 15 residues long. The junction had 4 bases not matched to a gene; V was cut back by 4 bases and J by 2 bases.

The chain combines TRBV28 with TRBJ1-3, with D possibly being TRBD1 (6 bases). This CDR3 comprises 14 residues. Trimming removed 9 bases from V and 0 bases from J, with 12 bases in between. Germline assignment: CDR1 MDHEN and CDR2 SYDVKM. The CDR3 DNA sequence: TGTGCCAGTACAGGGTATATCTCTGGAAACACCATATATTTT. Its protein is CASTGYISGNTIYF.

This chain connects TRBV27 to TRBJ2-2; 8 bases align to TRBD1. With 2 bases clipped from V and 7 bases from J, the junction kept 6 bases outside the gene matches. The CDR3 has 15 residues. The germline CDR1 and CDR2 sequences are MNHEY and SMNVEV (reference sequence). This chain's CDR3 is CASSLGTGRDGELFF. The DNA for the CDR3 is TGTGCCAGCAGTTTAGGGACAGGCCGCGACGGGGAGCTGTTTTTT.